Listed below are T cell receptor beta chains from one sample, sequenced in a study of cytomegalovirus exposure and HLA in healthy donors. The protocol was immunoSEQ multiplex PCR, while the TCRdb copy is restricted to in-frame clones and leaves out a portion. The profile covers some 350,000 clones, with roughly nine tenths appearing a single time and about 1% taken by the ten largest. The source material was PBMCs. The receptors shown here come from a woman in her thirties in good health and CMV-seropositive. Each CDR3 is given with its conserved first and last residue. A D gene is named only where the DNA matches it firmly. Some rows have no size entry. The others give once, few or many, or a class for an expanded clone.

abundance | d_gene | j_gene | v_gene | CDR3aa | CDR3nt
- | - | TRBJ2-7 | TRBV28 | CASSLRGPYEQYF | TGTGCCAGCAGTTTGAGGGGCCCCTACGAGCAGTACTTC
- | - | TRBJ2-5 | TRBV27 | CASSSGLTRETQYF | TGTGCCAGCAGTTCGGGGCTGACCAGGGAGACCCAGTACTTC
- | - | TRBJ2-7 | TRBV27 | CASSGEAYEQYF | TGTGCCAGCTCCGGGGAAGCCTACGAGCAGTACTTC
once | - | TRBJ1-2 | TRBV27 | CASSLLGHGYGYTF | TGTGCCAGCAGTTTGTTGGGACACGGCTATGGCTACACCTTC
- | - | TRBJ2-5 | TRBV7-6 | CASSQKETQYF | TGTGCCAGCAGTCAAAAAGAGACCCAGTACTTC
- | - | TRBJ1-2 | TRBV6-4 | CASSPEARLYGYTF | TGTGCCAGCAGTCCCGAGGCACGGCTCTATGGCTACACCTTC
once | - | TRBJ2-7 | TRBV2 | CASSETHTSYEQYF | TGTGCCAGCAGTGAAACACATACCTCCTACGAGCAGTACTTC
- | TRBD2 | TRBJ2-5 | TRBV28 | CASSSRLAGKETQYF | TGTGCCAGCAGTTCGAGACTAGCGGGTAAAGAGACCCAGTACTTC
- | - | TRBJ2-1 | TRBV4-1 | CASSQGGVEQFF | TGCGCCAGCAGCCAAGGGGGAGTTGAGCAGTTCTTC
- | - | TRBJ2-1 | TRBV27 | CASSLGSSPYNEQFF | TGTGCCAGCAGTTTAGGGAGTAGCCCCTACAATGAGCAGTTCTTC
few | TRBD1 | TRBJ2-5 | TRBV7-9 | CASSRDRGETQYF | TGTGCCAGCAGCCGGGACAGGGGAGAGACCCAGTACTTC